This passage covers 3 T cell receptor beta chains from one sample sequenced in a study of shared clonotypes between healthy human individuals. Repertoires were generated with immunoSEQ multiplex PCR, while TCRdb's copy carries only in-frame clones and drops some. The table has over a million clones, approximately 78% seen once. Input material: memory CD4+ T cells from PBMCs. Regarding subset: CD45RA-negative fraction. The receptors derive from a man in his late teens or twenties in good health. Some clones in this sample may be carry-over from other donors' samples.

This clone appeared once. V usage is TRBV29-1 and J usage is TRBJ2-2; tentatively, D is TRBD1 or TRBD2 (5 bases each). The CDR3 has 14 residues. Germline CDR1 is SQVTM and CDR2 is ANQGSEA. V was shortened by 8 bases and J by 2 bases, with 15 bases between the two germline ends. The CDR3 loop reads CSSSSGRNTGELFF. Written as DNA, the CDR3 is TGCAGCTCGTCCTCAGGGAGAAACACCGGGGAGCTGTTTTTT.

This clone was counted only a few times. The V and J genes are TRBV7-2 and TRBJ1-5; perhaps TRBD1 as D (5 bases). CDR1 and CDR2 from the germline V gene are SGHTA and FQGNSA. The CDR3 consists of 14 residues. V was cut by 2 bases and J by 9 bases, with 14 bases left in between. CDR3 coding DNA: TGTGCCAGCAGCTTACAGGGATTAGGGTTGCCCCAGCATTTT. Translation: CASSLQGLGLPQHF.

The chain couples TRBV28 to TRBJ2-7; D uncertain. Germline-derived CDR1 and CDR2 are MDHEN and SYDVKM. Trimming removed 2 bases at V and 5 bases at J, with 22 bases between. The CDR3 has 17 amino acids. The CDR3 sequence: CASSLVRSVLIENEQYF. Written as DNA, the CDR3 is TGTGCCAGCAGTTTAGTAAGATCAGTACTAATAGAAAACGAGCAGTACTTC.